This T cell receptor (beta chain) was identified during a study of T cell changes during pregnancy in multiple sclerosis. Trimming shortened V by 5 bases and J by 4 bases, and 15 bases separated the two germline ends. CDR1 and CDR2 from the germline V gene are LGHNA and YSLEER. The CDR3 has 15 residues. The table came from immunoSEQ multiplex PCR; TCRdb's copy has only in-frame clones and leaves some out. The sample lists 50,000 to 75,000 clones, approximately 90% occurring once. This receptor was obtained from a female donor in good health, enrolled as a control in a pregnancy study. The chain is built from TRBV4-3 and TRBJ1-5; TRBD1 might be the D (6 bases). This sample comprised peripheral blood, obtained in the third trimester of pregnancy. The CDR3 nucleotides are TGCGCCAGCAGCGAGGGGGTTTGGGGAAATCAGCCCCAGCATTTT. Translated: CASSEGVWGNQPQHF.